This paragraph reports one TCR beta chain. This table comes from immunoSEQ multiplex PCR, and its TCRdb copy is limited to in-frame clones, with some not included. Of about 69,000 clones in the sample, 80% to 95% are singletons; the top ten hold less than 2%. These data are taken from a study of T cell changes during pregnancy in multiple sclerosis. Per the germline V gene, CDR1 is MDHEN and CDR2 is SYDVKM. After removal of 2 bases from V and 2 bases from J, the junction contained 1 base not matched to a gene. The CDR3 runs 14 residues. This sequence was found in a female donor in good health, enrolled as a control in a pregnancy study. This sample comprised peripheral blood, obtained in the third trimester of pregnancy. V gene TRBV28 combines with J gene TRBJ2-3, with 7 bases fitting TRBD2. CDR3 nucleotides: TGTGCCAGCAGTTTAGCGGGAGTCACAGATACGCAGTATTTT. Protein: CASSLAGVTDTQYF.